The sequence of this T cell receptor (beta chain) was determined in a study of cytomegalovirus exposure and HLA in healthy donors. The CDR3 is 13 amino acids. V shed 8 bases and J shed 1 base, with 10 bases lying between them. From germline, CDR1 is MNHNY and CDR2 SVGAGI (reference sequence). Study-level findings and limits: Most TCR sequences were uncommon, yet certain public TCRs appeared in many donors. Cytomegalovirus association was listed for approximately 160 TCR beta chains.

PCR employed 60 Vbeta and 13 Jbeta primers. Some clones are missing from TCRdb's copy, which holds only in-frame ones; the method was immunoSEQ multiplex PCR. The profile shows about 130,000 clones, roughly 72% of them singletons. The sample holds a few counts of this clone. Its matching antigen is unknown. The gene calls are TRBV6-6 and TRBJ2-3, with D tentatively TRBD1 (6 bases). Sequenced sample: PBMCs. The TCR comes from a male donor in good health and CMV-seronegative. As DNA, the CDR3 is TGTGCCAGCCTGTCAGGGGGCACAGATACGCAGTATTTT. It codes for CASLSGGTDTQYF.